The clone carrying this TCR beta chain showed up many times. Its matching antigen is unknown. Germline assignment: CDR1 GTSNPN and CDR2 SVGIG (reference sequence). The CDR3 runs 12 residues. The V end lost 6 bases, the J end lost 0 bases, and 8 bases lay between the germline ends. This sample is drawn from a study of CD8 T cells in ankylosing spondylitis. Findings and caveats of the study: There were earlier reports of some motif variants in reactive arthritis synovial fluid and blood. Clones tied to disease were said to be significantly enriched in matched ankylosing spondylitis synovial fluid. Characteristic, it appeared, of ankylosing spondylitis blood was a TCR beta motif of roughly eight highly homologous variants.

Using quantitative 5'-RACE with molecular barcodes, the authors made TCR beta libraries. TCRdb passed the 5' RACE reads through MiXCR, listing each CDR3 protein once. This sample has about 130,000 distinct CDR3 sequences; approximately 6.8% occur once, and the top ten carry less than 15%. The V and J genes are TRBV30 and TRBJ1-1; the D is unclear. The material sequenced was blood, either unsorted or a sorted T cell fraction (not recorded which). This TCR was recovered from a male donor with ankylosing spondylitis or in good health (not recorded which). The CDR3 region is CACITLNTEAFF. The CDR3, as DNA: TGTGCCTGCATTACACTGAACACTGAAGCTTTCTTT.